These 13 T cell receptor beta chains were all obtained from the same sample, sequenced in a study of glioma-infiltrating T cells. Amplification of TCR alpha and beta CDR3 regions from RNA used iRepertoire nested multiplex PCR. TCRdb fed the multiplex PCR reads into MiXCR, producing one record per CDR3 protein. Among 90,000 to 100,000 distinct CDR3 sequences listed, roughly 40% were seen once. The sequenced sample consisted of glioma tissue, nonneoplastic brain tissue, or PBMCs (not recorded which). The receptors shown here come from a human donor with low-grade glioma or glioblastoma, undergoing nonglioma brain surgery, or in good health (not recorded which).

There are many counts of this clonotype. The chain uses TRBV3-1 and TRBJ1-2; 7 nucleotides match TRBD1. The CDR3 contains 13 residues. The V segment lost 5 bases and the J segment 8 bases; nucleotides outside the gene matches: 8. CDR1 LGHDT and CDR2 YNNKEL come from the germline V gene (reference sequence). Here the CDR3 DNA reads TGTGCCAGCAGCGCCGACAGGGCGGTCGGCTACACCTTC. This gives the protein CASSADRAVGYTF.

This clonotype was found a few times. The chain combines TRBV29-1 with TRBJ2-7; possibly TRBD1 for D (5 bases). From germline, CDR1 is SQVTM and CDR2 ANQGSEA. This CDR3 has 11 residues. Trimming stripped 5 bases from V and 3 bases from J, with 8 bases between. The CDR3 protein is CSVRRDYEQYF. DNA of the CDR3: TGCAGCGTTCGCAGGGACTACGAGCAGTACTTC.

The chain uses TRBV24-1 and TRBJ2-7; the D gene is possibly TRBD1 (6 bases). The V end lost 8 bases, the J end lost 1 base, and 11 bases lay between the germline ends. This CDR3 has 13 amino acids. Germline CDR1 is KGHDR and CDR2 is SFDVKD. The chain's CDR3 is CATTGTPSYEQYF. DNA of the CDR3: TGTGCCACCACCGGGACACCTTCCTACGAGCAGTACTTC.

This clonotype showed up many times. This rearrangement joins TRBV19 to TRBJ2-5; D possibly corresponds to TRBD2 (6 bases). Looked up from germline, CDR1 is LNHDA and CDR2 is SQIVND (reference sequence). Trimming pared 1 base from V and 4 bases from J, leaving 10 bases between. There are 14 residues in the CDR3. CDR3 bases: TGTGCCAGTAGTATAGCGGGAGCGACAGAGACCCAGTACTTC. Amino acid sequence: CASSIAGATETQYF. Based on the CDR3 plus reference TRBV19 and TRBJ2-5, the full variable domain is DGGITQSPKYLFRKEGQNVTLSCEQNLNHDAMYWYRQDPGQGLRLIYYSQIVNDFQKGDIAEGYSVSREKKESFPLTVTSAQKNPTAFYLCASSIAGATETQYFGPGTRLLVL.

At least ten counts were recorded for this clonotype. The chain uses TRBV7-9 and TRBJ2-3; D possibly corresponds to TRBD2 (5 bases). V shed 0 bases and J shed 4 bases, with 11 bases lying between them. The CDR3 length is 15 residues. Germline CDR1 SEHNR, CDR2 FQNEAQ (reference sequence). This CDR3 is CASSLALTSPDTQYF. CDR3 bases: TGTGCCAGCAGCTTAGCCCTAACTAGTCCAGATACGCAGTATTTT.

V gene TRBV9 combines with J gene TRBJ2-5; 7 bases are shared with TRBD2. The V gene's germline CDR1 is SGDLS and CDR2 YYNGEE. Germline trimming cut 4 bases from V and 5 bases from J; bases unmatched to any gene: 11. The CDR3 has 15 residues. CDR3 in amino acids: CASSREGSPGETQYF. CDR3 in DNA: TGTGCCAGCAGCAGGGAGGGTAGTCCCGGGGAGACCCAGTACTTC. The variable domain in full, with the rest retrieved from reference TRBV9 and TRBJ2-5, is DSGVTQTPKHLITATGQRVTLRCSPRSGDLSVYWYQQSLDQGLQFLIQYYNGEERAKGNILERFSAQQFPDLHSELNLSSLELGDSALYFCASSREGSPGETQYFGPGTRLLVL.

Remarks on this clonotype: A read error may be the cause here, since a much bigger clone is one base away. This sequence joins TRBV19 and TRBJ2-2, with D unclear. Germline V CDR1 and CDR2: LNHDA, SQIVND (reference sequence). The CDR3 totals 15 residues. The CDR3 sequence is CSSRHLGTNTGELFF. CDR3 DNA: TGTTCCAGTAGACATCTCGGAACGAACACCGGGGAGCTGTTTTTT.

In regard to this clonotype: This may stem from a read error, because a much larger clone lies one nucleotide away. V and J are TRBV29-1 and TRBJ2-1, with 9 bases that match TRBD2. With V trimmed by 4 bases and J by 4 bases, 8 bases remained unmatched. Germline V gene data show CDR1 as SQVTM and CDR2 as ANQGSEA. This CDR3 contains 15 residues. The CDR3 DNA reads as TGCAGCGTTGCGAGGGAGCTAGCGGGATACAATGAGCAGTTCTTC. Its protein product is CSVARELAGYNEQFF.

A remark on this clonotype: This clone may be a read error of a much larger clone one base away. The rearrangement links TRBV12-3 or TRBV12-4 to TRBJ2-5; 9 bases match TRBD2. Trimming took 6 bases from V and 4 from J; bases not matched to a gene: 12. CDR3 size: 16 residues. CDR3 in amino acids: CASSRSGLAPRETQYF. DNA for the CDR3: TGTGCCAGCAGCCGATCAGGACTAGCGCCACGAGAGACCCAGTACTTC.

As concerns this clonotype: This may be a read error, as it is one base from a much larger clone. The chain couples TRBV4-1 to TRBJ2-1; 12 bases fit TRBD2. Germline V gives CDR1 MGHRA, CDR2 YSYEKL. The CDR3 has 17 residues. CDR3 in amino acids: CASSQAPGLAGFSEKFF. The CDR3 region has the DNA TGCGCCAGCAGCCAAGCCCCGGGACTAGCGGGCTTTAGTGAGAAGTTCTTC.

As regards this clonotype: This could be a read error, since a much larger clone is one nucleotide away. As DNA, the CDR3 is TGCTGCGTTGCCGTGCAGGGGCTTCAAGAGACCCAGTACTTC. It encodes CCVAVQGLQETQYF. The chain uses TRBV29-1 and TRBJ2-5; D is perhaps TRBD1 (6 bases). CDR3 size: 14 residues. Germline lookup yields CDR1 SQVTM and CDR2 ANQGSEA. Supplemented by reference TRBV29-1 and TRBJ2-5, the full variable domain reads SAVISQKPSRDICQRGTSLTIQCQVDSQVTMMFWYRQQPGQSLTLIATANQGSEATYESGFVIDKFPISRPNLTFSTLTVSNMSPEDSSIYLCCVAVQGLQETQYFGPGTRLLVL.

Of note for this clonotype: The CDR3 carries no conserved terminal phenylalanine or tryptophan, so it likely arises from a read error. The chain links TRBV7-2 to TRBJ2-5, with TRBD1 as a possible D gene (6 bases). The J call is in doubt because the DNA end fits TRBJ2-7 better. The length of the CDR3 is 16 residues. The germline CDR1 and CDR2 sequences are SGHTA and FQGNSA. The CDR3 here is CASSRVPGHYSYEQYL. CDR3 bases: TGCGCCAGCAGTCGAGTACCGGGACATTACTCCTACGAGCAGTACCTC.

Details on this clonotype: One end of the junction varies from germline; a read error may be responsible. The chain links TRBV7-6 to TRBJ2-2; either TRBD1 or TRBD2 may fit D (5 bases each). The CDR3 contains 15 residues. Germline lookup yields CDR1 SGHVS and CDR2 FNYEAQ. CDR3 sequence reads: CASSPQGLNTGELVF. The CDR3 bases are TGTGCCAGCAGCCCGCAGGGTCTTAACACCGGGGAGCTGGTTTTT.